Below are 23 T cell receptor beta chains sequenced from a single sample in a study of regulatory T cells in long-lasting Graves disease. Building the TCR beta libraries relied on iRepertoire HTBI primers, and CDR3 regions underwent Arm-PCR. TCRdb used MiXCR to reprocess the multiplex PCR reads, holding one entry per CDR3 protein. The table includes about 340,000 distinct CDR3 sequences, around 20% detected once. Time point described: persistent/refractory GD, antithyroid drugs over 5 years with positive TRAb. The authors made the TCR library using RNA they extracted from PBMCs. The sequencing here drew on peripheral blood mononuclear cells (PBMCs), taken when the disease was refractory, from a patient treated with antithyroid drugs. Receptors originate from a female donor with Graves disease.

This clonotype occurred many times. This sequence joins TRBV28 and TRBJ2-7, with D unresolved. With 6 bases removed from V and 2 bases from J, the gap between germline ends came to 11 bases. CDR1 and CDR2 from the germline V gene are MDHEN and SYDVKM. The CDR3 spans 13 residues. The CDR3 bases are TGTGCCAGCAGAATGAGTACAACCTACGAGCAGTACTTC. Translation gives CASRMSTTYEQYF.

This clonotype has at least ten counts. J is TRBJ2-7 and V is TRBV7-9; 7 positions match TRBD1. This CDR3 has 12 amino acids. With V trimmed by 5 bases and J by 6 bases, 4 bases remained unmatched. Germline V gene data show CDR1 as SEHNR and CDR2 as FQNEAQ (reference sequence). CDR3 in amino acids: CASSRGRGEQYF. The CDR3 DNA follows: TGTGCCAGCAGCAGGGGGCGCGGCGAGCAGTACTTC.

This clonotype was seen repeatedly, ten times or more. In nucleotides, the CDR3 is TGCGCCAGCAGCTTGGGGGGCCCGAAAATCTACGAGCAGTACTTC. It is translated as CASSLGGPKIYEQYF. V usage is TRBV5-1 and J usage is TRBJ2-7; weak D call: TRBD1 (5 bases). Between the trimmed V and J ends, which lost 0 bases and 3 bases, there was a span of 13 bases. Per germline, CDR1 SGHRS and CDR2 YFSETQ. The CDR3 contains 15 residues.

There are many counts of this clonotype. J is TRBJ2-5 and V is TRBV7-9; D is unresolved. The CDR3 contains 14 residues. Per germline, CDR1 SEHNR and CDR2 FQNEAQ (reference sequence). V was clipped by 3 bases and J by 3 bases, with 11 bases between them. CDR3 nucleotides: TGTGCCAGCAGCTTCCGACTGAGTGAAGAGACCCAGTACTTC. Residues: CASSFRLSEETQYF.

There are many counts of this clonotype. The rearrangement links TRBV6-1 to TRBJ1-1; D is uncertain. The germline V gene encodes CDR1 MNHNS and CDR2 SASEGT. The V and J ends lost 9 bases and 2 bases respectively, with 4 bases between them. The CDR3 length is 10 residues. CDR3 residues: CASANTEAFF. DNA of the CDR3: TGTGCCAGTGCCAACACTGAAGCTTTCTTT.

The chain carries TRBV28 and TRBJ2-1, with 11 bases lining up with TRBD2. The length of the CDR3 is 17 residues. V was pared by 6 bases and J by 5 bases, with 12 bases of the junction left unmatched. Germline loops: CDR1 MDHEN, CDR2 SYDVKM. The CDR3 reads CASRRPPGLAVHNEQFF. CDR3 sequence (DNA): TGTGCCAGCAGGCGGCCCCCGGGACTAGCGGTTCACAATGAGCAGTTCTTC. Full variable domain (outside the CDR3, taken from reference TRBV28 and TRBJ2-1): DVKVTQSSRYLVKRTGEKVFLECVQDMDHENMFWYRQDPGLGLRLIYFSYDVKMKEKGDIPEGYSVSREKKERFSLILESASTNQTSMYLCASRRPPGLAVHNEQFFGPGTRLTVL.

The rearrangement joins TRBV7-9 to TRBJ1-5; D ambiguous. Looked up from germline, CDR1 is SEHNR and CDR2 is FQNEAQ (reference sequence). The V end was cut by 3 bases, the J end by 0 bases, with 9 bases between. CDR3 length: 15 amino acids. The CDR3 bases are TGTGCCAGCAGCTTCGGTTACAGTAGCAATCAGCCCCAGCATTTT. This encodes CASSFGYSSNQPQHF.

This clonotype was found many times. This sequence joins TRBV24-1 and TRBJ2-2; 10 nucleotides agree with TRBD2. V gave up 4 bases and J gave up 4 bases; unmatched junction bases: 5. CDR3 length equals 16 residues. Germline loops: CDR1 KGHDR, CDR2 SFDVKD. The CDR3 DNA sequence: TGTGCCACCAGTGACGCCACTAGCGGGGTCACCGGGGAGCTGTTTTTT. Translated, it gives CATSDATSGVTGELFF.

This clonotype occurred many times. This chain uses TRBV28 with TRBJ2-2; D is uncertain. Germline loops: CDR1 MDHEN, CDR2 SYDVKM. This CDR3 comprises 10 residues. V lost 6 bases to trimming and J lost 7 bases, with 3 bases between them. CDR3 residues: CASSLGELFF. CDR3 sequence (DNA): TGTGCCAGCAGCCTCGGGGAGCTGTTTTTT.

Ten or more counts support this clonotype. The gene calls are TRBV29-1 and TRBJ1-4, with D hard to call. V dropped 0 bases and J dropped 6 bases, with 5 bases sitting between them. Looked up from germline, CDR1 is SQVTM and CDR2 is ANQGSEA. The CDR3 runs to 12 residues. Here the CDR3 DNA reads TGCAGCGTTGAAGATGGGGATGAAAAACTGTTTTTT. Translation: CSVEDGDEKLFF. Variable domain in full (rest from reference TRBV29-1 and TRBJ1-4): SAVISQKPSRDICQRGTSLTIQCQVDSQVTMMFWYRQQPGQSLTLIATANQGSEATYESGFVIDKFPISRPNLTFSTLTVSNMSPEDSSIYLCSVEDGDEKLFFGSGTQLSVL.

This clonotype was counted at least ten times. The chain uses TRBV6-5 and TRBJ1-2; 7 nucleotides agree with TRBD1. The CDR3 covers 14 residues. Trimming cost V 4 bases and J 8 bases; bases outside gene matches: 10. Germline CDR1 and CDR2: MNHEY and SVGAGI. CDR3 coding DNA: TGTGCCAGCAGTTTCACAGGGGATTCGAGAGGCTACACCTTC. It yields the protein CASSFTGDSRGYTF.

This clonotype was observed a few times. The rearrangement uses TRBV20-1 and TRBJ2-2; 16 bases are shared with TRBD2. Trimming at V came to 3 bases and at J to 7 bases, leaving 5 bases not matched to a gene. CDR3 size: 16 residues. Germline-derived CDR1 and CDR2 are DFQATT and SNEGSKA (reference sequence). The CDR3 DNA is TGCAGTGCTAGCCCCGGGACTAGCGGGAGGGGCGGGGAGCTGTTTTTT. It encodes CSASPGTSGRGGELFF.

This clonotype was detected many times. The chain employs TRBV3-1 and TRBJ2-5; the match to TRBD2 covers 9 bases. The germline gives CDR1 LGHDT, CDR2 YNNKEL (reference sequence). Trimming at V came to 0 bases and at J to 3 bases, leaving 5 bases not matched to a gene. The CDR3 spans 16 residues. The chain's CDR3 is CASSQERLAAKETQYF. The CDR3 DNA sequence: TGTGCCAGCAGCCAAGAAAGACTAGCGGCTAAAGAGACCCAGTACTTC.

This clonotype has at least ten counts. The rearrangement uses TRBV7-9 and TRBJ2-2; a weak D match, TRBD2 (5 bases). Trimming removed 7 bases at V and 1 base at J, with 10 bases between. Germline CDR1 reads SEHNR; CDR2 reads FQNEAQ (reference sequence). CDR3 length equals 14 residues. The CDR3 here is CASTKRENTGELFF. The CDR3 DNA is TGTGCCAGCACCAAACGGGAGAACACCGGGGAGCTGTTTTTT. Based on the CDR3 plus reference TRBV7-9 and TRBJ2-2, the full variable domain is DTGVSQNPRHKITKRGQNVTFRCDPISEHNRLYWYRQTLGQGPEFLTYFQNEAQLEKSRLLSDRFSAERPKGSFSTLEIQRTEQGDSAMYLCASTKRENTGELFFGEGSRLTVL.

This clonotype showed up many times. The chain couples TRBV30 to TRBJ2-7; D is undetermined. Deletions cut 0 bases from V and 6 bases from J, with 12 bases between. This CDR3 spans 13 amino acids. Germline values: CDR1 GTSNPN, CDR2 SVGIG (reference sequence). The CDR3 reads CAWSVRWEFEQYF. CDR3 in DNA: TGTGCCTGGAGTGTAAGATGGGAATTCGAGCAGTACTTC.

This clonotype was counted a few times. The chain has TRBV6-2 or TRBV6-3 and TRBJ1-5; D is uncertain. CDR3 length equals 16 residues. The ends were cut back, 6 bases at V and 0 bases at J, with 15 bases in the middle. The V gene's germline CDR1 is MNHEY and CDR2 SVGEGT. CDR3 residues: CASRFDPLNSNQPQHF. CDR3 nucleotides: TGTGCCAGCAGATTCGACCCCCTTAATAGCAATCAGCCCCAGCATTTT.

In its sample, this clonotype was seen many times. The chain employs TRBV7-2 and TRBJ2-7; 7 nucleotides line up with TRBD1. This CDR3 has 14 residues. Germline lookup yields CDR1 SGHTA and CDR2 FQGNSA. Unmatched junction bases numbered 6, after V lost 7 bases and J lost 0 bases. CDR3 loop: CASIMTGLSYEQYF. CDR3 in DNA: TGTGCCAGCATCATGACAGGGCTCTCCTACGAGCAGTACTTC.

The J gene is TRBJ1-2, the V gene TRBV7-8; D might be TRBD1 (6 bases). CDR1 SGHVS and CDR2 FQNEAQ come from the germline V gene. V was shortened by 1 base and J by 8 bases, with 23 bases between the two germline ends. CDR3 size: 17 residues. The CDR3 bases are TGTGCCAGCAGCTTAGAGGGGGACAACGATTTCACGGGGGGCTACACCTTC. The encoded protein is CASSLEGDNDFTGGYTF. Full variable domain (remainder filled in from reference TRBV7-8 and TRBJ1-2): GAGVSQSPRYKVAKRGQDVALRCDPISGHVSLFWYQQALGQGPEFLTYFQNEAQLDKSGLPSDRFFAERPEGSVSTLKIQRTQQEDSAVYLCASSLEGDNDFTGGYTFGSGTRLTVV.

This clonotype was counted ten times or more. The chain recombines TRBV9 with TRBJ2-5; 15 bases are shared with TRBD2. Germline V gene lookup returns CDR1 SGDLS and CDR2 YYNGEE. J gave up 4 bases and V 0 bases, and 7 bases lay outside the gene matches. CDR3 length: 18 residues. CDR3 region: CASSVGTSGGGTGETQYF. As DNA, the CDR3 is TGTGCCAGCAGCGTAGGGACTAGCGGGGGGGGAACGGGAGAGACCCAGTACTTC.

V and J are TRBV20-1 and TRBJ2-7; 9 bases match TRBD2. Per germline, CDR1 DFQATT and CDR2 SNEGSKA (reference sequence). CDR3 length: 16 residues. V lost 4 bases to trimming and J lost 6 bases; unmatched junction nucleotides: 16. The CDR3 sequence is CSANTHWRGSGSEQYF. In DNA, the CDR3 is TGCAGTGCTAATACCCACTGGAGGGGTAGCGGGAGCGAGCAGTACTTC.

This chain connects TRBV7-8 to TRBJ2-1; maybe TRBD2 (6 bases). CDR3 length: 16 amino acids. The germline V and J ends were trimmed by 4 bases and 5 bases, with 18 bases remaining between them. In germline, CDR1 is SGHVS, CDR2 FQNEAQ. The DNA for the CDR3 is TGTGCCAGCAGCTCCCAGGGAGCGGGTGGGGACAATGAGCAGTTCTTC. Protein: CASSSQGAGGDNEQFF.

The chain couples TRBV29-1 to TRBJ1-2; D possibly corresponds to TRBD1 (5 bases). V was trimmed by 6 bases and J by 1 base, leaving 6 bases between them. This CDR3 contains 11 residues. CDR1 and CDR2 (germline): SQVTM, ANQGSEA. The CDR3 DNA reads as TGCAGCGTGGACAATAACTATGGCTACACCTTC. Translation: CSVDNNYGYTF.

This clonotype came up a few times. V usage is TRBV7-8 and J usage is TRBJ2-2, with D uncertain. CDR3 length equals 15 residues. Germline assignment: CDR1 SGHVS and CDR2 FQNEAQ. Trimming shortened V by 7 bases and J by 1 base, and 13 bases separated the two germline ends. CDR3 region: CASIYRGGNTGELFF. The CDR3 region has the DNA TGTGCCAGCATCTACAGAGGCGGGAACACCGGGGAGCTGTTTTTT.